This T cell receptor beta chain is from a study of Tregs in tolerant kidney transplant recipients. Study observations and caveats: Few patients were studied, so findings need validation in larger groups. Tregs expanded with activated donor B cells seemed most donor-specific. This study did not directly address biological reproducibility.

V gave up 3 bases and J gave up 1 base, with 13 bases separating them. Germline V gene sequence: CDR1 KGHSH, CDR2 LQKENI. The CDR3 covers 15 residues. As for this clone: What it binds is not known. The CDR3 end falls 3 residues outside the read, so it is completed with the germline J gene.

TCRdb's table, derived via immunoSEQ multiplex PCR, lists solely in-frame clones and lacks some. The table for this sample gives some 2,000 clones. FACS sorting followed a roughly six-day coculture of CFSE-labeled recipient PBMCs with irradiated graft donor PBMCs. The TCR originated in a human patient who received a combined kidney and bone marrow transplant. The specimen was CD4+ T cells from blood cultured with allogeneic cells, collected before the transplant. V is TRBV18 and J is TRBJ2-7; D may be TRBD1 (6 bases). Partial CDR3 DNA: TGTGCCAGCTCACCTGGAGCAGGGGCGTCCTACGAG. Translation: CASSPGAGASYE. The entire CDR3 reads CASSPGAGASYEQYF.